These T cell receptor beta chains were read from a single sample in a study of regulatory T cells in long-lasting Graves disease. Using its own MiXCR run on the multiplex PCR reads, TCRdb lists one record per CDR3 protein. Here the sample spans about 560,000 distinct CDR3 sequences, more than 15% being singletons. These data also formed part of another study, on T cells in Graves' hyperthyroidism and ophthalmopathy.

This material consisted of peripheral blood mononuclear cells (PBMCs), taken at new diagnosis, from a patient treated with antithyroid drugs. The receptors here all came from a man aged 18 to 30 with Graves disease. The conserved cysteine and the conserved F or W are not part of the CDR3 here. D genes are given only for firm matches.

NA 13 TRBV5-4 ASSLVSLGGGELF
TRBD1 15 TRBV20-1 SARTGQAFYSNQPQH
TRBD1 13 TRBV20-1 SAPNAGQANNEQF
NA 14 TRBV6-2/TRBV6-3 AAKAPRLTQGETQY
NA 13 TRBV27 ASSTMDPPTDTQY
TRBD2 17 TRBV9 ASSPQVPGLAASTDTQY
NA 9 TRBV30 AWSRMSGYT
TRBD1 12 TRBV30 AWSVKGAQETQY
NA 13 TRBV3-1 ASSQEWMGRNEAF
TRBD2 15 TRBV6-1 ASSPGLAGGYQETQY
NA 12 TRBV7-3 ASSLDGGLNEQF
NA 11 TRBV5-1 ASSLSGEPQEL
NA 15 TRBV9 ASSVGSSVSRGNEQF
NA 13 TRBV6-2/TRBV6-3 ASSYSSGYYNEQF
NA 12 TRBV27 ASSLVGARNEQY
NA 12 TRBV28 ASRKQPSERELF
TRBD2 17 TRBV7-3 ASSLTQTEEREGPCEQY
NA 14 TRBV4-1 ASSQDPLGMNTEAF
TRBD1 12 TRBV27 ASSLGTGYDEQY
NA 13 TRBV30 AWSVLAGAGNIQY
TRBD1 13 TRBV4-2 ASSQGGQGVTEAF
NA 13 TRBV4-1 ASSQDSRTTLEQY
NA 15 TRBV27 ASSPEGMTVGNEKLF
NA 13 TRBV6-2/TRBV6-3 ASSYGRDGSYEQY
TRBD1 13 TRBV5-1 ASSTGVSSTDTQY
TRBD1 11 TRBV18 ASSPPTGNEQF
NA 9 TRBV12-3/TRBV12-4 ASSPSSEQY
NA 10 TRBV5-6 ASSSIYYEQY
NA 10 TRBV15 ATSSFPGELF
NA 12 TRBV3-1 ASSQSRGWTEAF
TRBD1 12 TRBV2 ASRQGAYTDTQY
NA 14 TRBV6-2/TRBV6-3 ASSEGETTGANVLT
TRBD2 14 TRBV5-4 ASSLGEAGGYNEQF
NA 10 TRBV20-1 SARDITDTQY
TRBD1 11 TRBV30 AWSPTGNYGYT
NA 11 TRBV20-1 SARVWGGETQY
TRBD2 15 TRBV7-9 ASSSTSPTGLAYEQY
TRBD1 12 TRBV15 ATSRDGQGYGYT
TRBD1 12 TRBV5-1 ASSFGQATDTQY
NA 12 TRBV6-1 ASSPGGHSTEAF
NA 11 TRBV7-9 ASSFPGDEKLF
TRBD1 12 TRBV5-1 ASSLRGPPSPQH
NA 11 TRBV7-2 ASSLESASEQY
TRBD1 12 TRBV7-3 ASSPRQGHYEQY
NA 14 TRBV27 ASSFLGGNGANVLT
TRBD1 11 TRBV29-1 SVGTGALYGYT
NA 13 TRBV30 AWSVLRGRAGGYT
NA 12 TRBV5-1 ASSAGLGDTEAF
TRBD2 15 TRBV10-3 AISDPGLAGENGELF
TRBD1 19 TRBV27 ASSLQLLPGQGHMNTGELF
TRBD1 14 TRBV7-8 ASSRIQGARNQPQH
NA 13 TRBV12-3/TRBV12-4 ASSLESSPGNTIY
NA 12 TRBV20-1 SARLVGPSYEQY
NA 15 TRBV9 ASSGLRAGKASDTQY